What follows are 21 T cell receptor beta chains derived from one specimen sequenced in a study of cytomegalovirus exposure and HLA in healthy donors. A multiplex PCR was run with 60 Vbeta primers and 13 Jbeta primers. The method was immunoSEQ multiplex PCR; TCRdb's version includes in-frame clones alone and lacks a portion of them. The sample consists of around 190,000 clones, more than 65% of them appearing once. Input material: PBMCs. The receptors stem from a woman aged 50 to 60 in good health and CMV-seronegative.

This chain's CDR3 is CATSRDWGTGVILRPGANVLTF. The CDR3 bases are TGTGCCACCAGCAGAGATTGGGGGACAGGGGTGATTTTGAGGCCTGGGGCCAACGTCCTGACTTTC. The chain combines TRBV15 with TRBJ2-6; TRBD1 matches at 10 bases. This CDR3 comprises 22 residues. The V segment lost 0 bases and the J segment 2 bases; nucleotides outside the gene matches: 16. From germline, CDR1 is LNHNV and CDR2 YYDKDF (reference sequence).

The chain uses TRBV9 and TRBJ2-5; 7 bases match TRBD1. With V trimmed by 3 bases and J by 5 bases, 13 bases remained unmatched. Germline-derived CDR1 and CDR2 are SGDLS and YYNGEE. The CDR3 spans 16 residues. Written as DNA, the CDR3 is TGTGCCAGCAGCGGAGGAGACCACAGGGGCGGGGAGACCCAGTACTTC. This codes for CASSGGDHRGGETQYF.

The chain couples TRBV6-6 to TRBJ1-2, with D possibly being TRBD1 (5 bases). With 9 bases removed from V and 5 bases from J, the gap between germline ends came to 13 bases. CDR3 size: 12 residues. The germline V gene has CDR1 MNHNY and CDR2 SVGAGI (reference sequence). CDR3 amino acids: CASYGALYGYTF. The CDR3 DNA sequence: TGTGCCAGTTATGGGGCCCTGTATGGCTACACCTTC.

The rearrangement joins TRBV10-3 to TRBJ2-3, with 13 bases lining up with TRBD2. The CDR3 loop spans 16 amino acids. V was clipped by 2 bases and J by 3 bases; unmatched bases: 2. Germline CDR1 reads ENHRY; CDR2 reads SYGVKD. In DNA, the CDR3 is TGTGCCATCAGTGAGACTAGCGGGGGGGGGACAGATACGCAGTATTTT. Translating it yields CAISETSGGGTDTQYF.

This chain connects TRBV19 to TRBJ1-1; the D gene is possibly TRBD1 (5 bases). Germline V gene data show CDR1 as LNHDA and CDR2 as SQIVND (reference sequence). This CDR3 comprises 15 residues. V was shortened by 10 bases and J by 0 bases, with 18 bases between the two germline ends. The CDR3 spells CATREGRWMNTEAFF. The CDR3 DNA is TGTGCCACCAGGGAAGGGCGTTGGATGAACACTGAAGCTTTCTTT. Complete variable domain (other parts from reference TRBV19 and TRBJ1-1): DGGITQSPKYLFRKEGQNVTLSCEQNLNHDAMYWYRQDPGQGLRLIYYSQIVNDFQKGDIAEGYSVSREKKESFPLTVTSAQKNPTAFYLCATREGRWMNTEAFFGQGTRLTVV.

This clone came up a few times. J is TRBJ2-3 and V is TRBV4-3; 8 bases map to TRBD1. The CDR3 runs to 17 residues. With V trimmed by 1 base and J by 3 bases, 9 bases remained unmatched. Per the germline V gene, CDR1 is LGHNA and CDR2 is YSLEER. The CDR3 loop reads CASSQGFPQGGTDTQYF. The CDR3 DNA reads as TGCGCCAGCAGCCAAGGGTTCCCACAGGGGGGAACAGATACGCAGTATTTT.

The rearrangement links TRBV9 to TRBJ2-5; 7 nucleotides align to TRBD1. J gave up 2 bases and V 0 bases, and 7 bases lay outside the gene matches. The CDR3 runs to 16 residues. From germline, CDR1 is SGDLS and CDR2 YYNGEE. CDR3 nucleotide sequence: TGTGCCAGCAGCGTAGCTGAGGGGGCAGGGCAAGAGACCCAGTACTTC. This translates into CASSVAEGAGQETQYF. The complete variable domain, with remaining parts taken from reference TRBV9 and TRBJ2-5, reads DSGVTQTPKHLITATGQRVTLRCSPRSGDLSVYWYQQSLDQGLQFLIQYYNGEERAKGNILERFSAQQFPDLHSELNLSSLELGDSALYFCASSVAEGAGQETQYFGPGTRLLVL.

The gene calls are TRBV15 and TRBJ1-2, with TRBD1 identical over 8 bases. Germline V gives CDR1 LNHNV, CDR2 YYDKDF (reference sequence). V shed 6 bases, J shed 7 bases, and the junction held 4 bases outside the gene matches. This CDR3 has 12 residues. CDR3 in amino acids: CATRPTGVGYTF. The CDR3 nucleotides read TGTGCCACCAGGCCGACAGGGGTTGGCTACACCTTC.

The chain has TRBV5-6 and TRBJ1-6, with TRBD1 matching over 10 bases. Losses at the gene ends were 3 bases for V and 10 bases for J; bases not matched to a gene: 10. CDR3 size: 16 residues. CDR1 SGHDT and CDR2 YYEEEE come from the germline V gene. CDR3 amino acids: CASSSTGGIIGSPLHF. CDR3 DNA sequence: TGTGCCAGCAGCTCGACAGGGGGCATCATAGGATCACCCCTCCACTTT.

The chain's CDR3 is CATSRGPSGGNTIYF. The CDR3, as DNA: TGTGCCACCAGCAGAGGTCCGAGCGGTGGAAACACCATATATTTT. V and J are TRBV15 and TRBJ1-3; D unresolved. Germline assignment: CDR1 LNHNV and CDR2 YYDKDF (reference sequence). CDR3 length: 15 residues. V was trimmed by 1 base and J by 3 bases, leaving 10 bases between them. The full variable domain, completed using reference TRBV15 and TRBJ1-3, is DAMVIQNPRYQVTQFGKPVTLSCSQTLNHNVMYWYQQKSSQAPKLLFHYYDKDFNNEADTPDNFQSRRPNTSFCFLDIRSPGLGDTAMYLCATSRGPSGGNTIYFGEGSWLTVV.

V gene TRBV7-8 combines with J gene TRBJ1-4; D gene unclear. This CDR3 contains 11 residues. Germline CDR1 and CDR2: SGHVS and FQNEAQ. V was trimmed by 5 bases and J by 4 bases, leaving 2 bases between them. CDR3 bases: TGTGCCAGCAGCCTTAATGAAAAACTGTTTTTT. Protein: CASSLNEKLFF.

The chain employs TRBV5-1 and TRBJ2-1; 8 nucleotides align to TRBD2. Germline values: CDR1 SGHRS, CDR2 YFSETQ. V dropped 0 bases and J dropped 5; count of bases not matched to a gene: 1. The CDR3 is 14 amino acids. CDR3 sequence reads: CASSLAGGNNEQFF. As DNA, the CDR3 is TGCGCCAGCAGCTTGGCGGGAGGGAACAATGAGCAGTTCTTC.

The V call is TRBV5-1, the J call TRBJ2-3, with D perhaps matching TRBD2 (6 bases). Germline V gene data show CDR1 as SGHRS and CDR2 as YFSETQ. The CDR3 extends over 15 amino acids. Trimming took off 0 bases at V and 0 bases at J, with 8 bases between the two ends. CDR3 sequence (DNA): TGCGCCAGCAGCTTGGCCAGCGGGAGCACAGATACGCAGTATTTT. It yields the protein CASSLASGSTDTQYF.

The chain couples TRBV28 to TRBJ1-2; D perhaps matches TRBD1 (6 bases). There are 15 residues in the CDR3. Germline CDR1 reads MDHEN; CDR2 reads SYDVKM. Deletions cut 4 bases from V and 7 bases from J, with 19 bases between. The CDR3 DNA is TGTGCCAGCAGTTCCGTCACACAGGGTGTGGGTGGCTACACCTTC. Its translation is CASSSVTQGVGGYTF.

The table lists this clone with a few counts. The chain links TRBV30 to TRBJ2-2; D remains unclear. Trimming pared 0 bases from V and 1 base from J, leaving 9 bases between. Germline assignment: CDR1 GTSNPN and CDR2 SVGIG (reference sequence). This CDR3 spans 15 amino acids. The CDR3 DNA sequence: TGTGCCTGGAGTGTTGCGGTGAAGAACACCGGGGAGCTGTTTTTT. The encoded protein is CAWSVAVKNTGELFF.

The rearrangement joins TRBV9 to TRBJ2-7; 8 bases fit TRBD2. This CDR3 is 15 amino acids long. Trimming cost V 0 bases and J 2 bases; bases outside gene matches: 4. Germline-derived CDR1 and CDR2 are SGDLS and YYNGEE. CDR3 DNA: TGTGCCAGCAGCGTAGCTGCCGGGAGGGCCTACGAGCAGTACTTC. It is translated as CASSVAAGRAYEQYF.

The chain joins TRBV13 to TRBJ2-5; a weak D match, TRBD1 (5 bases). This CDR3 has 14 residues. Trimming cost V 2 bases and J 2 bases, with 9 bases left between them. Germline assignment: CDR1 PRHDT and CDR2 FYEKMQ (reference sequence). The CDR3 DNA sequence: TGTGCCAGCAGCTTATCAGGGCAACAAGAGACCCAGTACTTC. Translating it yields CASSLSGQQETQYF.

The V call is TRBV7-3, the J call TRBJ2-1; D is uncertain. Germline V gene data show CDR1 as SGHTA and CDR2 as FQGTGA. The CDR3 is 13 amino acids. Trimming took off 5 bases at V and 6 bases at J, with 11 bases between the two ends. The DNA of the CDR3 is TGTGCCAGCAGCGGTATCGGAGTCAATGAGCAGTTCTTC. It yields the protein CASSGIGVNEQFF.

The chain uses TRBV21-1 and TRBJ2-5; TRBD2, as called in the table, went unchecked against the DNA. TRBV21-1 is termed a pseudogene. CDR3 length: 12 residues. CDR3 in DNA: TGTGCCAGCAGCTCTCGTCAAGAGACCCAGTACTTC. The encoded protein is CASSSRQETQYF.

The CDR3 sequence: CASSLTGQVHGYTF. In DNA, the CDR3 is TGTGCCAGTAGTCTCACAGGACAGGTTCATGGCTACACCTTC. The chain combines TRBV19 with TRBJ1-2, with 7 bases that match TRBD1. This CDR3 is 14 amino acids long. Looked up from germline, CDR1 is LNHDA and CDR2 is SQIVND (reference sequence). J gave up 6 bases and V 5 bases, and 9 bases lay outside the gene matches.

CDR3 protein: CASSQPGLSYNEQFF. The CDR3 nucleotides read TGTGCCAGCAGTCAACCAGGACTGTCCTACAATGAGCAGTTCTTC. The chain links TRBV6-5 to TRBJ2-1; weak D call: TRBD2 (5 bases). Germline V gene lookup returns CDR1 MNHEY and CDR2 SVGAGI. There are 15 residues in the CDR3. V gave up 5 bases and J gave up 1 base, with 12 bases separating them.